This T cell receptor beta chain was observed in a study of blood T cell repertoires in COVID-19. Study summary: COVID-19 samples collected from the United States, Italy and Spain covered acute and convalescent phases. Nucleic acid was either cDNA or gDNA, and it came from T cells, B-cell-depleted T cells, or PBMCs.

The CDR3 is made up of 15 amino acids. Germline V gene sequence: CDR1 SGHAT, CDR2 FQNNGV. V lost 4 bases, J lost 7 bases, and 11 bases stayed unmatched. How the authors handled the data: Estimated nucleated cell counts came from reference gene primer amplification. The protocol was immunoSEQ multiplex PCR, while the TCRdb copy is restricted to in-frame clones and leaves out a portion. That table furnishes V, J and clone size, whereas the DNA furnished D and trimming. This table holds over 200,000 clones, 80% to 90% found once. The sequencing sample was made of peripheral blood. The source of this sequence is a man in his forties or fifties who had recovered from COVID-19. The chain is built from TRBV11-2 and TRBJ1-2; TRBD1 matches at 8 bases. The CDR3 protein is CASSSSRGRWIGYTF. As DNA, the CDR3 is TGTGCCAGCAGCTCATCCAGGGGGCGCTGGATTGGCTACACCTTC.